This entry lists 6 T cell receptor beta chains sequenced from one sample in a study of response to subunit inactivated influenza vaccine. TCRdb passed the RT-PCR reads through MiXCR, listing each CDR3 protein once. Of 630,000 or so distinct CDR3 sequences listed, 15% to 18% are singletons. The sample consisted of PBMCs from blood, taken about 13 days after vaccination. Receptor source: a man between 50 and 59 years old who received an inactivated influenza vaccine.

The rearrangement uses TRBV29-1 and TRBJ2-2; 9 positions match TRBD2. Per germline, CDR1 SQVTM and CDR2 ANQGSEA. The CDR3 is 14 residues long. The junction had 5 bases not matched to a gene; V was cut back by 4 bases and J by 5 bases. The CDR3 DNA sequence: TGCAGCGTTGCTGAGGCGGGAGGGACCGGGGAGCTGTTTTTT. Its translation: CSVAEAGGTGELFF.

In its sample, this clonotype was seen a few times. The chain is built from TRBV12-3 or TRBV12-4 and TRBJ2-7; D unclear. V gave up 5 bases and J gave up 6 bases, with 14 bases separating them. The CDR3 is made up of 13 amino acids. The CDR3 coding sequence is TGTGCCAGCAGTACAACAGCCTCGGGCGAGCAGTACTTC. This translates into CASSTTASGEQYF.

This clonotype was counted at least ten times. The CDR3 reads CASSRDRENIQYF. CDR3 nucleotide sequence: TGTGCCAGCAGCAGGGACAGGGAGAACATTCAGTACTTC. J is TRBJ2-4 and V is TRBV6-1; 9 bases fit TRBD1. Germline CDR1 reads MNHNS; CDR2 reads SASEGT. CDR3 length: 13 residues. V shed 6 bases and J 7 bases; nucleotides not matched to a gene: 4.

V is TRBV7-2 and J is TRBJ1-3; possibly TRBD1 for D (5 bases). The CDR3 sequence is 15 residues long. CDR1 is SGHTA and CDR2 is FQGNSA in the germline V gene. The germline V and J ends were trimmed by 5 bases and 1 base, with 12 bases remaining between them. The DNA of the CDR3 is TGTGCCAGCAGCCCAGCGGGGGTATCTGGAAACACCATATATTTT. Translated, it gives CASSPAGVSGNTIYF.

The rearrangement joins TRBV6-5 to TRBJ2-5; 9 bases match TRBD1. Germline V gene data show CDR1 as MNHEY and CDR2 as SVGAGI. CDR3 length equals 15 residues. J lost 6 bases, V lost 6 bases, and 11 bases had no gene match. CDR3 amino acids: CASSFSRTGEKTQYF. The CDR3 nucleotides read TGTGCCAGCAGCTTCTCTAGGACAGGGGAAAAGACCCAGTACTTC.

The table lists this clonotype with a few counts. The chain links TRBV9 to TRBJ2-1; 7 nucleotides agree with TRBD2. Germline trimming cut 3 bases from V and 3 bases from J; bases unmatched to any gene: 21. Looked up from germline, CDR1 is SGDLS and CDR2 is YYNGEE. This CDR3 comprises 20 residues. CDR3 protein: CASSDPIAIRSGDFYNEQFF. CDR3 coding DNA: TGTGCCAGCAGCGATCCTATCGCTATAAGAAGCGGGGATTTCTACAATGAGCAGTTCTTC.